These 23 T cell receptor beta chains were all obtained from the same sample, sequenced in a study of cytomegalovirus exposure and HLA in healthy donors. PCR employed 60 Vbeta and 13 Jbeta primers. Measured with immunoSEQ multiplex PCR; TCRdb has only the in-frame clones, and not every one. The data show 150,000 to 200,000 clones, with around 76% seen just once and over 2% held by the top ten. Specimen: PBMCs. The receptors here all came from a female donor in good health and CMV-seronegative.

The gene calls are TRBV2 and TRBJ2-5, with D possibly being TRBD1 (5 bases). Trimming shortened V by 7 bases and J by 5 bases, and 11 bases separated the two germline ends. Germline CDR1 and CDR2: SNHLY and FYNNEI. CDR3 length equals 12 residues. The CDR3: CASIRAGETQYF. DNA for the CDR3: TGTGCCAGCATCAGGGCTGGGGAGACCCAGTACTTC.

The rearrangement joins TRBV29-1 to TRBJ2-3; TRBD1 might be the D (8 bases). The germline CDR1 and CDR2 sequences are SQVTM and ANQGSEA. The V end lost 7 bases, the J end lost 4 bases, and 15 bases lay between the germline ends. This CDR3 is 13 amino acids long. CDR3 coding DNA: TGCAGCGAACGGACAGGGAGGGCAGATACGCAGTATTTT. This sequence encodes CSERTGRADTQYF.

The chain is built from TRBV7-9 and TRBJ2-5; D is perhaps TRBD1 (5 bases). V gave up 5 bases and J gave up 5 bases, with 18 bases separating them. The germline V gene has CDR1 SEHNR and CDR2 FQNEAQ (reference sequence). CDR3 size: 15 residues. The CDR3 is CASSNRQGVGETQYF. In nucleotides, the CDR3 is TGTGCCAGCAGCAACCGTCAGGGCGTAGGGGAGACCCAGTACTTC.

This clone turned up a few times. This chain joins TRBV27 and TRBJ1-6; 8 bases agree with TRBD1. The CDR3 totals 16 residues. V lost 3 bases and J lost 4; bases outside the gene matches: 5. The germline CDR1 and CDR2 sequences are MNHEY and SMNVEV (reference sequence). The DNA of the CDR3 is TGTGCCAGCAGTTTCGACAGGGGCCAATATAATTCACCCCTCCACTTT. This gives the protein CASSFDRGQYNSPLHF.

The rearrangement links TRBV9 to TRBJ2-2; TRBD2 aligns across 7 bases. V lost 0 bases, J lost 6 bases, and 5 bases stayed unmatched. Germline V gives CDR1 SGDLS, CDR2 YYNGEE. CDR3 length: 15 residues. Written as DNA, the CDR3 is TGTGCCAGCAGCGTAGCCCAGGGAGGGGCCGGGGAGCTGTTTTTT. Protein: CASSVAQGGAGELFF.

A few counts support this clone. The chain couples TRBV7-9 to TRBJ1-2; TRBD1 is a possible D gene (5 bases). The germline gives CDR1 SEHNR, CDR2 FQNEAQ (reference sequence). V was pared by 7 bases and J by 14 bases, with 23 bases between. The CDR3 consists of 13 residues. The CDR3 sequence: CASTGGGALERTF. CDR3 nucleotides: TGTGCCAGCACTGGGGGAGGGGCCTTGGAAAGGACCTTC.

This clone was counted once. The rearrangement joins TRBV6-5 to TRBJ2-1; weak D call: TRBD2 (5 bases). The CDR3 sequence is 12 residues long. V dropped 6 bases and J dropped 10 bases, with 13 bases sitting between them. Germline V gene sequence: CDR1 MNHEY, CDR2 SVGAGI. The CDR3: CASSRLFGEQFF. For the CDR3, the DNA is TGTGCCAGCAGCCGACTATTCGGCGAGCAGTTCTTC.

The rearrangement joins TRBV10-3 to TRBJ2-3, with 11 bases lining up with TRBD2. The J segment lost 0 bases and the V segment lost 3 bases, leaving 5 bases of the junction unmatched. CDR3 length: 17 amino acids. Germline CDR1 ENHRY, CDR2 SYGVKD. The CDR3 loop is CAISDSRLAGSTDTQYF. In nucleotides, the CDR3 is TGTGCCATCAGTGATTCCCGACTAGCGGGAAGCACAGATACGCAGTATTTT.

This CDR3 is CASSVAPGGAVYEQYF. CDR3 in DNA: TGTGCCAGCAGCGTAGCTCCAGGGGGCGCTGTCTACGAGCAGTACTTC. The V call is TRBV5-6, the J call TRBJ2-7, with 8 bases matching TRBD1. The CDR3 extends over 16 amino acids. Germline CDR1 and CDR2: SGHDT and YYEEEE. J gave up 3 bases and V 4 bases, and 12 bases lay outside the gene matches.

This chain joins TRBV30 and TRBJ1-6; TRBD1 is a possible D gene (6 bases). Germline CDR1 reads GTSNPN; CDR2 reads SVGIG (reference sequence). The CDR3 sequence is 17 residues long. The V end was cut by 7 bases, the J end by 9 bases, with 28 bases between. Written as DNA, the CDR3 is TGTGCCTATTCAGGCCAGGGGTTTCGGGGGGAGTTTTCACCCCTCCACTTT. Residues: CAYSGQGFRGEFSPLHF.

The chain carries TRBV5-1 and TRBJ1-2, with 7 nucleotides matching TRBD1. The V gene's germline CDR1 is SGHRS and CDR2 YFSETQ. CDR3 size: 15 residues. After removal of 4 bases from V and 8 bases from J, the junction contained 14 bases not matched to a gene. The CDR3 sequence: CASSETGQMGGGYTF. The CDR3 DNA sequence: TGCGCCAGCAGCGAGACGGGACAGATGGGGGGAGGCTACACCTTC.

V is TRBV6-5 and J is TRBJ2-2, with a possible D match to TRBD1 (5 bases). The V end was cut by 4 bases, the J end by 5 bases, with 17 bases between. Germline V gives CDR1 MNHEY, CDR2 SVGAGI. The CDR3 spans 16 residues. The DNA for the CDR3 is TGTGCCAGCAGTTCGCAGGGTGGTATTGGGACCGGGGAGCTGTTTTTT. It yields the protein CASSSQGGIGTGELFF.

The chain has TRBV28 and TRBJ1-1; possibly TRBD1 for D (5 bases). This CDR3 region has 15 residues. Germline V gene sequence: CDR1 MDHEN, CDR2 SYDVKM. V lost 3 bases to trimming and J lost 4 bases, with 15 bases between them. The CDR3: CASSLGWGGGTEAFF. The CDR3 DNA reads as TGTGCCAGCAGTTTGGGGTGGGGGGGTGGCACTGAAGCTTTCTTT.

The gene calls are TRBV4-2 and TRBJ2-7, with D uncertain. Germline V CDR1 and CDR2: LGHNA, YNFKEQ. V was clipped by 1 base and J by 6 bases, with 7 bases between them. The CDR3 loop spans 12 amino acids. The CDR3: CASSQAPSEQYF. The CDR3 nucleotides are TGTGCCAGCAGCCAAGCCCCTTCCGAGCAGTACTTC.

The chain recombines TRBV11-2 with TRBJ2-7; TRBD1 is a possible D gene (6 bases). This CDR3 region has 14 residues. Germline assignment: CDR1 SGHAT and CDR2 FQNNGV. Trimming shortened V by 1 base and J by 3 bases, and 10 bases separated the two germline ends. The DNA of the CDR3 is TGTGCCAGCAGCTTAGGAGGGGGTTACTACGAGCAGTACTTC. Protein sequence: CASSLGGGYYEQYF.

The chain recombines TRBV7-9 with TRBJ1-2; 8 bases line up with TRBD1. The CDR3 loop spans 19 amino acids. V lost 5 bases to trimming and J lost 0 bases; unmatched junction nucleotides: 17. Looked up from germline, CDR1 is SEHNR and CDR2 is FQNEAQ (reference sequence). The CDR3 is CASSDSLQGQVPANYGYTF. DNA for the CDR3: TGTGCCAGCAGCGACAGCCTACAGGGACAGGTTCCAGCTAACTATGGCTACACCTTC.

The chain is built from TRBV2 and TRBJ2-3, with a possible D match to TRBD2 (6 bases). Trimming removed 0 bases at V and 1 base at J, with 11 bases between. The germline V gene has CDR1 SNHLY and CDR2 FYNNEI. This CDR3 is 16 amino acids long. CDR3 bases: TGTGCCAGCAGTGAAGCCCGGGGGACCCGCACAGATACGCAGTATTTT. It yields the protein CASSEARGTRTDTQYF.

V and J are TRBV5-1 and TRBJ1-5; TRBD1 aligns across 9 bases. From germline, CDR1 is SGHRS and CDR2 YFSETQ. This CDR3 is built from 16 residues. Unmatched junction bases numbered 10, after V lost 4 bases and J lost 5 bases. CDR3 sequence reads: CASSLEVTGGDQPQHF. CDR3 sequence (DNA): TGCGCCAGCAGCCTTGAAGTGACAGGGGGGGATCAGCCCCAGCATTTT.

The chain uses TRBV5-1 and TRBJ2-3; D is possibly TRBD2 (7 bases). Germline V gives CDR1 SGHRS, CDR2 YFSETQ. The V and J ends lost 0 bases and 4 bases respectively, with 15 bases between them. This CDR3 contains 16 residues. The CDR3 reads CASSLEGGTNADTQYF. CDR3 nucleotide sequence: TGCGCCAGCAGCTTGGAGGGGGGGACAAATGCAGATACGCAGTATTTT. Looking up the rest from reference TRBV5-1 and TRBJ2-3 gives the full variable domain: KAGVTQTPRYLIKTRGQQVTLSCSPISGHRSVSWYQQTPGQGLQFLFEYFSETQRNKGNFPGRFSGRQFSNSRSEMNVSTLELGDSALYLCASSLEGGTNADTQYFGPGTRLTVL.

The CDR3 loop reads CASSQGAGDNQPQHF. CDR3 DNA: TGTGCCAGCAGCCAGGGGGCAGGGGATAATCAGCCCCAGCATTTT. The rearrangement links TRBV5-4 to TRBJ1-5; 8 bases match TRBD1. V was pared by 4 bases and J by 4 bases, with 7 bases of the junction left unmatched. The CDR3 is 15 amino acids. CDR1 is SGHNT and CDR2 is YYREEE in the germline V gene (reference sequence). Drawing the rest from reference TRBV5-4 and TRBJ1-5, the complete variable domain is ETGVTQSPTHLIKTRGQQVTLRCSSQSGHNTVSWYQQALGQGPQFIFQYYREEENGRGNFPPRFSGLQFPNYSSELNVNALELDDSALYLCASSQGAGDNQPQHFGDGTRLSIL.

This clone was seen just once. J is TRBJ2-5 and V is TRBV7-2, with D perhaps matching TRBD2 (6 bases). The CDR3 is 18 amino acids. The germline gives CDR1 SGHTA, CDR2 FQGNSA. V lost 4 bases and J 3 bases, leaving 24 bases between the germline ends. As DNA, the CDR3 is TGTGCCAGCAGCTCCCTCCCTCGGACCGGGACTGGCAAAGAGACCCAGTACTTC. Protein: CASSSLPRTGTGKETQYF.

There are a few counts of this clone. The chain couples TRBV27 to TRBJ2-2; D possibly corresponds to TRBD2 (5 bases). Germline lookup yields CDR1 MNHEY and CDR2 SMNVEV (reference sequence). The V and J ends lost 1 base and 4 bases respectively, with 7 bases between them. The CDR3 is made up of 14 amino acids. In nucleotides, the CDR3 is TGTGCCAGCAGTTTATTGAGGGTCACCGGGGAGCTGTTTTTT. Its protein is CASSLLRVTGELFF.

In its sample, this clone was seen a few times. The chain has TRBV5-1 and TRBJ1-1, with unresolved D. Per the germline V gene, CDR1 is SGHRS and CDR2 is YFSETQ. This CDR3 has 15 residues. The V and J ends lost 0 bases and 5 bases respectively, with 14 bases between them. The CDR3 loop reads CASSLDRVGVTEAFF. The CDR3 DNA sequence: TGCGCCAGCAGCTTGGATCGGGTCGGGGTGACTGAAGCTTTCTTT.